This T cell receptor beta chain was found in a study of long-term antiretroviral therapy in people with HIV. Researchers ran immunoSEQ v3.0 at survey level. Here immunoSEQ multiplex PCR was the method, and the copy in TCRdb shows in-frame clones only, minus some. Seen here are under 50,000 clones, approximately 85% observed once, and the top ten hold under 7.5%. About 0.95-10 million cryopreserved PBMC were held in samples before DNA extraction. Germline-derived CDR1 and CDR2 are SGHAT and FQDESV (reference sequence). The CDR3 extends over 14 amino acids. V lost 1 base, J lost 2 bases, and 1 base stayed unmatched.

This specimen consisted of unsorted PBMCs, obtained 3.1 years after starting antiretroviral therapy. The V and J genes are TRBV11-1 and TRBJ2-5, with 7 bases identical to TRBD2. The TCR was taken from a woman between 45 and 65 years old with HIV. In DNA, the CDR3 is TGTGCCAGCAGCTTAGGACTAGCTCAAGAGACCCAGTACTTC. Translated: CASSLGLAQETQYF.